This paragraph reports one T cell receptor beta chain. Its cognate antigen is unknown. These data are taken from a study of CD4 T cells in relation to SARS-CoV-2 and coronaviruses. Some clones are missing from TCRdb's copy, which holds only in-frame ones; the method was immunoSEQ multiplex PCR. The sample carries tens of thousands of clones, 84% recorded once. This receptor was taken from an adult with COVID-19. Sequencing was carried out using naive CD4+ T cells from PBMCs, cultured in vitro. Sample subset: naive CD4+ T cells isolated by negative enrichment.

CDR3 region: CASIAASTGELFF. The CDR3 region has the DNA TGTGCCAGCATAGCGGCCTCCACCGGGGAGCTGTTTTTT. The chain couples TRBV28 to TRBJ2-2, with D possibly matching TRBD2 (6 bases). There are 13 residues in the CDR3. Trimming shortened V by 7 bases and J by 4 bases, and 10 bases separated the two germline ends. Germline CDR1 and CDR2: MDHEN and SYDVKM. Filled out from reference TRBV28 and TRBJ2-2, the complete variable domain reads DVKVTQSSRYLVKRTGEKVFLECVQDMDHENMFWYRQDPGLGLRLIYFSYDVKMKEKGDIPEGYSVSREKKERFSLILESASTNQTSMYLCASIAASTGELFFGEGSRLTVL.